A selection of T cell receptor beta chains follows, all from one sample in a study of T cells after yellow fever vaccination. TCRdb re-derived calls from the 5' RACE reads in MiXCR, one entry per CDR3 protein. The sample carries some 340,000 distinct CDR3 sequences, over 4% recorded once. Sequenced here: PBMCs, sampled 5 days after the yellow fever booster vaccination. The receptors originated from a man aged 18-30 years who received the YFV17D yellow fever vaccine. The CDR3 runs from the conserved cysteine through the conserved F or W. The D gene is left open where the match is weak. Size tells how often a clone was seen (once, few, many) or the class of an expanded clone, and some rows leave it out.

>TRBJ2-6|TRBV5-1|-|-
CASSLTLPTGANVLTF
TGCGCCAGCAGCTTGACCCTACCCACTGGGGCCAACGTCCTGACTTTC
>TRBJ2-1|TRBV6-5|-|many
CASSYGGQSRNEQFF
TGTGCCAGCAGTTACGGGGGCCAGTCCCGGAATGAGCAGTTCTTC
>TRBJ1-3|TRBV6-5|-|-
CASSYSWVPGNTIYF
TGTGCCAGCAGTTACTCGTGGGTTCCTGGAAACACCATATATTTT
>TRBJ1-3|TRBV13|-|-
CASSLWGIGGNTIYF
TGTGCCAGCAGCCTATGGGGAATCGGCGGAAACACCATATATTTT
>TRBJ2-7|TRBV6-2/TRBV6-3|TRBD1|-
CATTPHGQGTSYEQYF
TGTGCCACCACCCCCCACGGACAGGGTACTTCCTACGAGCAGTACTTC
>TRBJ2-5|TRBV7-2|-|few
CASSRGPGTHGRETQYF
TGTGCCAGCAGCCGAGGCCCGGGGACCCACGGGCGAGAGACCCAGTACTTC
>TRBJ1-6|TRBV5-5|-|-
CASRGFYNSPLHF
TGTGCCAGCAGGGGATTCTATAATTCACCCCTCCACTTT
>TRBJ2-7|TRBV5-1|-|-
CASRGSNYEQYF
TGCGCCAGCAGGGGGAGTAACTACGAGCAGTACTTC
>TRBJ2-5|TRBV7-2|-|few
CASSLFGGELETQYF
TGTGCCAGCAGCTTATTCGGGGGTGAACTGGAGACCCAGTACTTC
>TRBJ2-3|TRBV7-9|-|few
CASSLGQLTDTQYF
TGTGCCAGCAGCTTGGGGCAGCTCACAGATACGCAGTATTTT
>TRBJ2-1|TRBV27|TRBD1|few
CASSLVGTGYAEEFF
TGTGCCAGCAGTTTAGTAGGGACAGGTTATGCCGAAGAGTTCTTC
>TRBJ1-1|TRBV20-1|-|-
CSARGGIGTAPLNTEAFF
TGCAGTGCTAGAGGGGGGATCGGTACAGCGCCTTTGAACACTGAAGCTTTCTTT
>TRBJ1-1|TRBV7-9|-|few
CASSYLRRGHDSEAFF
TGTGCCAGCAGCTATCTTCGACGGGGCCATGACTCTGAAGCTTTCTTT
>TRBJ2-3|TRBV7-2|TRBD2|-
CASSLASGGGRDTQYF
TGTGCCAGCAGCTTAGCGTCGGGGGGAGGACGAGATACGCAGTATTTT
>TRBJ1-2|TRBV20-1|-|medium-sized
CSAASDKDGYTF
TGCAGTGCAGCGAGTGATAAGGATGGCTACACCTTC
>TRBJ2-3|TRBV6-5|TRBD2|few
CASSSLAGSSTDTQYF
TGTGCCAGCAGTTCCTTAGCGGGGTCCAGCACAGATACGCAGTATTTT
>TRBJ1-2|TRBV6-2/TRBV6-3|-|few
CASSYGEGADYGYTF
TGTGCCAGCAGTTACGGGGAGGGAGCGGACTATGGCTACACCTTC
>TRBJ1-1|TRBV5-1|-|many
CASSLGTLNTEAFF
TGCGCCAGCAGCTTGGGGACTTTGAACACTGAAGCTTTCTTT
>TRBJ2-1|TRBV5-1|-|many
CASSLRADRGYNEQFF
TGCGCCAGCAGCTTGCGGGCCGATAGGGGTTACAATGAGCAGTTCTTC
>TRBJ2-1|TRBV12-3/TRBV12-4|TRBD1|-
CASSFGQGLNEQFF
TGTGCCAGCAGTTTCGGACAGGGGTTGAATGAGCAGTTCTTC
>TRBJ1-5|TRBV12-3/TRBV12-4|-|many
CASSFKDRPNQPQHF
TGTGCCAGCAGTTTCAAGGACAGACCTAATCAGCCCCAGCATTTT
>TRBJ2-1|TRBV7-9|TRBD2|-
CASSLASGRGNEQFF
TGTGCCAGCAGCTTAGCTAGCGGGAGAGGCAATGAGCAGTTCTTC
>TRBJ2-2|TRBV12-3/TRBV12-4|-|many
CASRIAAGELFF
TGTGCCAGCAGAATCGCGGCCGGGGAGCTGTTTTTT
>TRBJ2-1|TRBV20-1|-|-
CSVGRERGVYNEQFF
TGCAGTGTAGGGAGGGAGAGGGGGGTTTACAATGAGCAGTTCTTC
>TRBJ1-5|TRBV19|-|few
CASRDINQPQHF
TGTGCCAGTCGGGACATCAATCAGCCCCAGCATTTT
>TRBJ1-2|TRBV5-6|-|many
CASSPLTGANYGYTF
TGTGCCAGCAGCCCGTTGACAGGCGCGAACTATGGCTACACCTTC